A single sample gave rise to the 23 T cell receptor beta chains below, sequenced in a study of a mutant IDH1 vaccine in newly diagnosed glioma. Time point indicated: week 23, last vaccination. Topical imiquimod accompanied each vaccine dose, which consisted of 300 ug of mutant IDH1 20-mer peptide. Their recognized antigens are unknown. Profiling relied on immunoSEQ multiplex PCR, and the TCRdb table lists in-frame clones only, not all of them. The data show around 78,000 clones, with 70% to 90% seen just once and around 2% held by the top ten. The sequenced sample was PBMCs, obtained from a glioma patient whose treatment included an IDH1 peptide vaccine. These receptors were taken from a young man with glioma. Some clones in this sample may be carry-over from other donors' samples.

In nucleotides, the CDR3 is TGTGCCAGCAGCTTAGAGATGAACACTGAAGCTTTCTTT. Its translation is CASSLEMNTEAFF. The chain joins TRBV7-9 to TRBJ1-1; D is unclear. CDR1 and CDR2 (germline): SEHNR, FQNEAQ (reference sequence). This CDR3 has 13 amino acids. The ends were cut back, 1 base at V and 0 bases at J, with 3 bases in the middle.

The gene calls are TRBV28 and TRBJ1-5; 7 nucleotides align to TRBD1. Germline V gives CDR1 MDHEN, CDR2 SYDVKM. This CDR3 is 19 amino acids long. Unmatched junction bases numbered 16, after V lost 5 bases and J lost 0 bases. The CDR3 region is CASSQPGTARGYSNQPQHF. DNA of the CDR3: TGTGCCAGCAGTCAACCGGGGACAGCTAGGGGATATAGCAATCAGCCCCAGCATTTT.

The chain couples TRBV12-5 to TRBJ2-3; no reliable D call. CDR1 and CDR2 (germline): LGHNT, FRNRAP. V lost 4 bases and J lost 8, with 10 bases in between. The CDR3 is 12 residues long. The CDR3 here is CASGSVAGTQYF. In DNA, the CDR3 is TGTGCTAGTGGTTCCGTGGCAGGTACGCAGTATTTT.

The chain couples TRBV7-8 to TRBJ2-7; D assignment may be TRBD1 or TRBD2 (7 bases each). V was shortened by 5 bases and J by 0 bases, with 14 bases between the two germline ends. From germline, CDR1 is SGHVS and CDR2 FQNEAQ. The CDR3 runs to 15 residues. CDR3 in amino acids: CASSQPGGASYEQYF. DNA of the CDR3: TGTGCCAGCAGCCAACCAGGGGGGGCCTCCTACGAGCAGTACTTC.

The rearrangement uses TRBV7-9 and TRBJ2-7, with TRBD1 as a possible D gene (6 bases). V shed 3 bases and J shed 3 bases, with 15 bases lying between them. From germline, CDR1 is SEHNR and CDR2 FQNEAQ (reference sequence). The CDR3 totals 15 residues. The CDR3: CASSFDYGTSYEQYF. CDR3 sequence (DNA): TGTGCCAGCAGCTTCGATTACGGGACAAGCTACGAGCAGTACTTC.

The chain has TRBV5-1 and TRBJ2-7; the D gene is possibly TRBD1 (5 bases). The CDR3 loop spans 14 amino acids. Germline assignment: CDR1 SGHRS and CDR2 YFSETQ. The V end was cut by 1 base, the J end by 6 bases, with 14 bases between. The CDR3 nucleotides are TGCGCCAGCAGCTTGTGGCAGGGTGATGGCGAGCAGTACTTC. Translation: CASSLWQGDGEQYF. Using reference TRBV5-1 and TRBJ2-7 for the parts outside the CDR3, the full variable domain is KAGVTQTPRYLIKTRGQQVTLSCSPISGHRSVSWYQQTPGQGLQFLFEYFSETQRNKGNFPGRFSGRQFSNSRSEMNVSTLELGDSALYLCASSLWQGDGEQYFGPGTRLTVT.

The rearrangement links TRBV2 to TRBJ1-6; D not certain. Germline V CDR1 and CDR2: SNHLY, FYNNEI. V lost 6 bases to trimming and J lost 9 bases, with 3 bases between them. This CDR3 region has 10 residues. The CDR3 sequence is CASRGSPLHF. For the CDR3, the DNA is TGTGCCAGCAGGGGTTCACCCCTCCACTTT.

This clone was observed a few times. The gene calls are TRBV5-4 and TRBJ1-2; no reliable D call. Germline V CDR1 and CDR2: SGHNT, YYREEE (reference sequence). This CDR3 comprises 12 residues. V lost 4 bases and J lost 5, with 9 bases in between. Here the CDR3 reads CASSPGVYGYTF. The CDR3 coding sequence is TGTGCCAGCAGCCCCGGGGTATATGGCTACACCTTC.

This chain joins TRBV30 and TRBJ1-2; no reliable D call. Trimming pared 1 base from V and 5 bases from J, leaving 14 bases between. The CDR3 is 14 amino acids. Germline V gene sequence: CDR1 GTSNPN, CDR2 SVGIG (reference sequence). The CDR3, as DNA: TGTGCCTGGAGTGGTCAGACCGTTCATTATGGCTACACCTTC. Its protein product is CAWSGQTVHYGYTF.

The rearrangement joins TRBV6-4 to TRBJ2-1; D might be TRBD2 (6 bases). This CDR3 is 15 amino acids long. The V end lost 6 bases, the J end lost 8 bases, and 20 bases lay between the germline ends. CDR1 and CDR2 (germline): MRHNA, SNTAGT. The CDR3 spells CASRPPRGVTHEQFF. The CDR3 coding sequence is TGTGCCAGCAGACCCCCGCGGGGAGTCACGCATGAGCAGTTCTTC.

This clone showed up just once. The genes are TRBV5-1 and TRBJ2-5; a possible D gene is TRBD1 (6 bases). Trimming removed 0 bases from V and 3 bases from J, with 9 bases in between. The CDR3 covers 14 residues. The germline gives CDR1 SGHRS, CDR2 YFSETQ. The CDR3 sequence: CASSLDPGEETQYF. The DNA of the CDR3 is TGCGCCAGCAGCTTGGATCCAGGGGAAGAGACCCAGTACTTC.

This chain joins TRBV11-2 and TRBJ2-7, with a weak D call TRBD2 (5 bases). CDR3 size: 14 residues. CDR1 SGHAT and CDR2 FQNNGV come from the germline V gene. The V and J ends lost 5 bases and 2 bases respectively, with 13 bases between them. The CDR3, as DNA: TGTGCCAGCAGCCCAGTTAACGGGGCCTACGAGCAGTACTTC. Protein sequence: CASSPVNGAYEQYF.

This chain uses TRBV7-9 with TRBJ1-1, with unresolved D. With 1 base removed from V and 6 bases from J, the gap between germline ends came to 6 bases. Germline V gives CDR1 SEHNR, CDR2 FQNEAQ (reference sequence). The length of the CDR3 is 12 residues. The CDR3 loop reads CASSLDGAEAFF. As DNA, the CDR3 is TGTGCCAGCAGCTTAGACGGCGCTGAAGCTTTCTTT.

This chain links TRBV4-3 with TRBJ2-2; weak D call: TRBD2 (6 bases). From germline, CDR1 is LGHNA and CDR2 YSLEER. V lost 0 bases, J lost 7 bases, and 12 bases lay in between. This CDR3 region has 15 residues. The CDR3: CASSQERLVIGELFF. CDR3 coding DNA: TGCGCCAGCAGCCAAGAGCGACTAGTAATCGGGGAGCTGTTTTTT.

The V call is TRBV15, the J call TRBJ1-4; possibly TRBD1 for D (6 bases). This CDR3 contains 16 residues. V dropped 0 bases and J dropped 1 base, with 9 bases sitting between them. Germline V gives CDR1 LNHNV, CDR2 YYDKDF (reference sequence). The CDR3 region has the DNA TGTGCCACCAGCAGAGATAGGGACATAACTAATGAAAAACTGTTTTTT. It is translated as CATSRDRDITNEKLFF.

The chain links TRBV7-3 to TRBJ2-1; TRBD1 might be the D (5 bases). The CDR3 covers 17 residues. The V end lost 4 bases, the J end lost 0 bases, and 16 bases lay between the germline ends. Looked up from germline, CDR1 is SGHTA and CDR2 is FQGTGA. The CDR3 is CASSSLTRVSSYNEQFF. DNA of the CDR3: TGTGCCAGCAGCTCCCTAACCAGGGTTAGCTCCTACAATGAGCAGTTCTTC.

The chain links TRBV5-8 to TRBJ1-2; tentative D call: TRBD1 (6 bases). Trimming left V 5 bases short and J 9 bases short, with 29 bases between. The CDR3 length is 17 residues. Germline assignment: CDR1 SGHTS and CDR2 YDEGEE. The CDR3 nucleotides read TGTGCCAGCAGGAAGACAGGCCGCGGGCCCCTCTCTTTAAGCTACACCTTC. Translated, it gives CASRKTGRGPLSLSYTF.

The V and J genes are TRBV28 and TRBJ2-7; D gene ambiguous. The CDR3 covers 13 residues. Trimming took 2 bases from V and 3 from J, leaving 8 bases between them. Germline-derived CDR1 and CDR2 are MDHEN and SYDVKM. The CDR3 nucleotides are TGTGCCAGCAGTTTAGGGCAGAACTACGAGCAGTACTTC. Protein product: CASSLGQNYEQYF.

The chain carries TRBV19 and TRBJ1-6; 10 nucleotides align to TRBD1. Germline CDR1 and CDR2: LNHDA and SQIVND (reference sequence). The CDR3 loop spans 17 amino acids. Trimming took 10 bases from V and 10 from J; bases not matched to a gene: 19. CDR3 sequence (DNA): TGTGCCATTGGAGACAGGGGGCCTCGAGAGGTAGGATCACCCCTCCACTTT. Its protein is CAIGDRGPREVGSPLHF.

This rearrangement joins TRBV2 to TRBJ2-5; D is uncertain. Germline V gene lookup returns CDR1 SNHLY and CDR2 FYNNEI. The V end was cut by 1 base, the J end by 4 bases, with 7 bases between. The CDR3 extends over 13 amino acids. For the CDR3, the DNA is TGTGCCAGCAGTGAAGTCGGCATAGAGACCCAGTACTTC. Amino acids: CASSEVGIETQYF.

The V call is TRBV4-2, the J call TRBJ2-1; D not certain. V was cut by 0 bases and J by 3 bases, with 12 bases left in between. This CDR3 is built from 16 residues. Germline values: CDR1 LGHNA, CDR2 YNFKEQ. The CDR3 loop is CASSQDLGQIYNEQFF. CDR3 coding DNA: TGTGCCAGCAGCCAAGATCTAGGGCAGATCTACAATGAGCAGTTCTTC.

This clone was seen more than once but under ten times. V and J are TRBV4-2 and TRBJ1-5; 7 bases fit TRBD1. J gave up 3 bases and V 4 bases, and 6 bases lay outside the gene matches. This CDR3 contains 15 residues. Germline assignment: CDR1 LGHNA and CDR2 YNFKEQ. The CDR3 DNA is TGTGCCAGCAGCCGGCTAGGGACAGACAATCAGCCCCAGCATTTT. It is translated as CASSRLGTDNQPQHF.

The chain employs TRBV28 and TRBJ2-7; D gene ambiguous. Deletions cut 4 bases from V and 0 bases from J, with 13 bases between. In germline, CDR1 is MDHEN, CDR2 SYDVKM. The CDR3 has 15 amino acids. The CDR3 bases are TGTGCCAGCAGTTCTCCCGGCTTGAGCTCCTACGAGCAGTACTTC. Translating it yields CASSSPGLSSYEQYF.